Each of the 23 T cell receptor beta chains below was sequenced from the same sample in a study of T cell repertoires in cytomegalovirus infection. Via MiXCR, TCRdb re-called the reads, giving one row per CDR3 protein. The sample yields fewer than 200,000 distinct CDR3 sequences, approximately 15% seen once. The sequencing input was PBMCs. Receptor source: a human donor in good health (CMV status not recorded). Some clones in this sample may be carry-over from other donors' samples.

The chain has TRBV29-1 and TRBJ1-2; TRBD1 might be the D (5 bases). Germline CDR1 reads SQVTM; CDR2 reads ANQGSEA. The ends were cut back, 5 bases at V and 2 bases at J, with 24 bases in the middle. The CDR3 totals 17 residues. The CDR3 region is CSVSGRGAGEINYGYTF. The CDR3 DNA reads TGCAGCGTTTCAGGGAGAGGGGCCGGTGAGATAAACTATGGCTACACCTTC.

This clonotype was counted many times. CDR3 DNA: TGTGCCAGCAGCTTAGCTGACAGTTCCGCTGAAGCTTTCTTT. Its translation: CASSLADSSAEAFF. This sequence joins TRBV7-8 and TRBJ1-1; D possibly corresponds to TRBD1 (5 bases). V gave up 0 bases and J gave up 6 bases, with 11 bases separating them. CDR1 is SGHVS and CDR2 is FQNEAQ in the germline V gene. The CDR3 extends over 14 amino acids.

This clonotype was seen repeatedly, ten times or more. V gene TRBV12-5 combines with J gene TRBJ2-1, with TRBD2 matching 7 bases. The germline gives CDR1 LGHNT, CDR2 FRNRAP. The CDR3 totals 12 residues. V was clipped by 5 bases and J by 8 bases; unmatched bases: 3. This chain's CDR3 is CASGERDHEQFF. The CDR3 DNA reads TGTGCTAGTGGTGAGCGGGACCATGAGCAGTTCTTC.

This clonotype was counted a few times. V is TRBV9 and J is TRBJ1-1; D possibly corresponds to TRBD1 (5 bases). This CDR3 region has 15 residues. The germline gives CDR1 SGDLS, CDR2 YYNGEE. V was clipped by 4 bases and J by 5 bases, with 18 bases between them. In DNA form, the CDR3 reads TGTGCCAGCAGCCTTTATTCCGGGACGGGGACTGAAGCTTTCTTT. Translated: CASSLYSGTGTEAFF. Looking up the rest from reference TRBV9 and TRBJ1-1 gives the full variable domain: DSGVTQTPKHLITATGQRVTLRCSPRSGDLSVYWYQQSLDQGLQFLIQYYNGEERAKGNILERFSAQQFPDLHSELNLSSLELGDSALYFCASSLYSGTGTEAFFGQGTRLTVV.

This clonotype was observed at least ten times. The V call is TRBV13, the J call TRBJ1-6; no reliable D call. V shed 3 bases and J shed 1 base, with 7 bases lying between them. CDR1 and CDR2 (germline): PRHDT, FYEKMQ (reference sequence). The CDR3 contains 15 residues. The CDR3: CASSFVGSYNSPLHF. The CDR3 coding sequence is TGTGCCAGCAGCTTCGTAGGGTCCTATAATTCACCCCTCCACTTT.

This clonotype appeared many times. CDR3 in amino acids: CASSLRTAYEQYF. Written as DNA, the CDR3 is TGTGCCAGCAGCTTACGGACAGCTTACGAGCAGTACTTC. This chain connects TRBV7-2 to TRBJ2-7; a weak D match, TRBD1 (6 bases). Germline V gene lookup returns CDR1 SGHTA and CDR2 FQGNSA. CDR3 size: 13 residues. V was pared by 2 bases and J by 4 bases, with 9 bases between.

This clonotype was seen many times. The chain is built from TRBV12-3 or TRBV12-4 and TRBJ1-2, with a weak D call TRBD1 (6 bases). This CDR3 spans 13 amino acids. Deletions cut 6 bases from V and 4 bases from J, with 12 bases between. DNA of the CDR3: TGTGCCAGCAGGGCCGGGACACTCTATGGCTACACCTTC. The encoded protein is CASRAGTLYGYTF.

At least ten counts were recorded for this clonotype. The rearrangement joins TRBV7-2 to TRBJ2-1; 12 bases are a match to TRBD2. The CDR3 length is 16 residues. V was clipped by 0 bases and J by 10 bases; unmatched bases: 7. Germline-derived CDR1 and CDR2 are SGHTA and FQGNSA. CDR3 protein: CASSLAASGGAGEQFF. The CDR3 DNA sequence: TGTGCCAGCAGCTTAGCTGCTAGCGGGGGGGCTGGAGAGCAGTTCTTC.

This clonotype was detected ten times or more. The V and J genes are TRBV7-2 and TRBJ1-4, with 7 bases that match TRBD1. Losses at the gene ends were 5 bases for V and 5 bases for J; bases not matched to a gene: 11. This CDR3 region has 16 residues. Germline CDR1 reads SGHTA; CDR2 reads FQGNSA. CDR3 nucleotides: TGTGCCAGCAGCCTACCTCCGGGACAGCAGAATGAAAAACTGTTTTTT. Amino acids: CASSLPPGQQNEKLFF.

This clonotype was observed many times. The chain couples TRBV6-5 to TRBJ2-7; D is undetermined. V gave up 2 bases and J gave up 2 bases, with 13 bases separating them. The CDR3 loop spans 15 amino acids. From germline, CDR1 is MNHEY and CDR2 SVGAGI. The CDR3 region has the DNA TGTGCCAGCAGTTACGGCGATTTTTCAGCCTACGAGCAGTACTTC. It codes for CASSYGDFSAYEQYF.

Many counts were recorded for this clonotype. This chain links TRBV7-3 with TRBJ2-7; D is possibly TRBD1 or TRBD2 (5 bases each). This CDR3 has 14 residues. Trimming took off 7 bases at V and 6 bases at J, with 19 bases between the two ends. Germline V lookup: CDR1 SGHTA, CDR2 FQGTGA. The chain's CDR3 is CASTLQAGSTEQYF. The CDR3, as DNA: TGTGCCAGCACCTTGCAGGCAGGGAGCACCGAGCAGTACTTC.

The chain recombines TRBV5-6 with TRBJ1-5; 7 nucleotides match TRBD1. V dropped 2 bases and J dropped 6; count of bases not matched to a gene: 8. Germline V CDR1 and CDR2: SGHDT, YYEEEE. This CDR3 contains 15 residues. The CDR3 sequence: CASSLSQGVRQPQHF. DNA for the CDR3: TGTGCCAGCAGCTTATCTCAGGGGGTCCGTCAGCCCCAGCATTTT.

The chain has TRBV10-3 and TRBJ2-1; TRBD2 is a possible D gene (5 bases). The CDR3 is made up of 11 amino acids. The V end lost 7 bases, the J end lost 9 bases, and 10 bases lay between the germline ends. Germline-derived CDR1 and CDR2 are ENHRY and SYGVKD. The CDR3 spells CAITRDTEQFF. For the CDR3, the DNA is TGTGCCATCACCCGGGATACTGAGCAGTTCTTC.

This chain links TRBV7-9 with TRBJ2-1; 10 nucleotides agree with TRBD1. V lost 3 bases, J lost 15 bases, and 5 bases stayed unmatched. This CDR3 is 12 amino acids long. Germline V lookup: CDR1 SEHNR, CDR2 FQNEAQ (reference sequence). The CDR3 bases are TGTGCCAGCAGCTTCCGGGACAGGGGACCGTTCTTC. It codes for CASSFRDRGPFF. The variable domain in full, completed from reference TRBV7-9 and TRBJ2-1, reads DTGVSQNPRHKITKRGQNVTFRCDPISEHNRLYWYRQTLGQGPEFLTYFQNEAQLEKSRLLSDRFSAERPKGSFSTLEIQRTEQGDSAMYLCASSFRDRGPFFGPGTRLTVL.

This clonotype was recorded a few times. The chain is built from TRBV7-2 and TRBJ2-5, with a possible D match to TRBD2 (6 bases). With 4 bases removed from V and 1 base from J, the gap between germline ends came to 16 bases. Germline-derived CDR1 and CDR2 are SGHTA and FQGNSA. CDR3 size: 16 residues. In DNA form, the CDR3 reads TGTGCCAGCAGCTCATCGCGGGGTGGTTCCCAAGAGACCCAGTACTTC. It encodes CASSSSRGGSQETQYF.

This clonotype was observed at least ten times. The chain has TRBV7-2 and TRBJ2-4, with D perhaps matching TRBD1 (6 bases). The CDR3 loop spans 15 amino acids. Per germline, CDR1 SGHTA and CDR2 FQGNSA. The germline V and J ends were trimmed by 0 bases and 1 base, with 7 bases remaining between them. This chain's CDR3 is CASSLAQGAKNIQYF. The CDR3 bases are TGTGCCAGCAGCTTAGCCCAGGGGGCCAAAAACATTCAGTACTTC.

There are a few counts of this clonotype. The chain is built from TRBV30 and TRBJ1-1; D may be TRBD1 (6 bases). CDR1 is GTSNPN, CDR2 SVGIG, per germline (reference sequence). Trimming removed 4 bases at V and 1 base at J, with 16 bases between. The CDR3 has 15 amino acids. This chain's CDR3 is CAWTTRGHPNTEAFF. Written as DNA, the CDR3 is TGTGCCTGGACCACCCGGGGACATCCGAACACTGAAGCTTTCTTT.

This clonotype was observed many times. In nucleotides, the CDR3 is TGTGCCATCGGGATTTTGGGGTACGAGCAGTACTTC. As protein: CAIGILGYEQYF. The V gene is TRBV10-3, the J gene TRBJ2-7; D remains unclear. The CDR3 is 12 amino acids. Trimming shortened V by 8 bases and J by 4 bases, and 12 bases separated the two germline ends. CDR1 is ENHRY, CDR2 SYGVKD, per germline.

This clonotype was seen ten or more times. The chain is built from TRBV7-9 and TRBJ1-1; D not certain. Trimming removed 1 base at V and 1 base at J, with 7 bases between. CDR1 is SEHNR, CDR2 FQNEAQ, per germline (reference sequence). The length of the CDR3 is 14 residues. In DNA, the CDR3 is TGTGCCAGCAGCTTAGTTTCAGAGAACACTGAAGCTTTCTTT. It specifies CASSLVSENTEAFF.

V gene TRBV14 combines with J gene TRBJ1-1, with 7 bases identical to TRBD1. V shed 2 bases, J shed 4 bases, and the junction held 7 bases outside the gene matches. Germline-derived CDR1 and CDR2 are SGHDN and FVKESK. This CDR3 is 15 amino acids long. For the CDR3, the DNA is TGTGCCAGCAGCCAACCGGGACAGCTACTCACTGAAGCTTTCTTT. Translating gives CASSQPGQLLTEAFF.

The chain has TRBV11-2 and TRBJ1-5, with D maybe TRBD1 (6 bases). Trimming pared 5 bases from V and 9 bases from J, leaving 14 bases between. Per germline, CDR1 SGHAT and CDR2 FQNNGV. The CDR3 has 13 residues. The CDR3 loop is CASSPTGRGPQHF. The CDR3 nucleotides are TGTGCCAGCAGCCCCACAGGGAGGGGGCCCCAGCATTTT.

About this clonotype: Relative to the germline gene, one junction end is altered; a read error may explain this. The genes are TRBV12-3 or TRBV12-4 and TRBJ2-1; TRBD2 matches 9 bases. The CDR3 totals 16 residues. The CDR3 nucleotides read TGTGTCAGCAGTGTACTTAGCGGGAGAACCTACAATGAGCAGTTCTTC. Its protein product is CVSSVLSGRTYNEQFF.

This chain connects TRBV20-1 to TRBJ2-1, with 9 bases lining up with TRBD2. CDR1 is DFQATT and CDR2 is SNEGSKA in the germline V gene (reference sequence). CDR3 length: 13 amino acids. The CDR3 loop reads CGGTSRAHNEQFF. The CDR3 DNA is TGCGGAGGGACTAGCAGGGCCCACAATGAGCAGTTCTTC.